This T cell receptor (beta chain) emerged from a study of T cells in lung cancer brain metastases. The wider study: Most patients, about 90% of the roughly 20, got no therapy between primary and metastasis resection. Findings of the study overall: Fragmented FFPE DNA may have left the infiltrating repertoire incompletely captured.

The CDR3 runs to 15 residues. Trimming removed 3 bases from V and 1 base from J; junction bases left unmatched: 4. Germline values: CDR1 SGDLS, CDR2 YYNGEE. Assay: immunoSEQ multiplex PCR; the TCRdb copy retains only in-frame clones and omits some. The repertoire consists of 1,500 to 2,000 clones, with about 87% occurring once and the leading ten covering under 8%. A remark on this clone: The antigen is undetermined.

Exclusion applied to any patient with a history of multiple malignancies. What was sequenced was tumor tissue from a brain metastasis. V usage is TRBV9 and J usage is TRBJ1-1; 9 bases line up with TRBD1. The TCR sequence derives from a man aged 60-69 years with non-small cell lung cancer that had spread to the brain. CDR3 DNA sequence: TGTGCCAGCAGCGGGCAGGGACAGGGGAACACTGAAGCTTTCTTT. It specifies CASSGQGQGNTEAFF.